This TCR beta chain originates from a study of shared clonotypes between healthy human individuals. The V end was cut by 10 bases, the J end by 4 bases, with 15 bases between. The CDR3 has 13 amino acids. From germline, CDR1 is SGHNT and CDR2 YYREEE (reference sequence). TCRdb's copy holds only in-frame clones and misses some; the assay was immunoSEQ multiplex PCR. The data show 700,000 or so clones, around 72% seen once. This receptor was taken from a woman aged 25 to 39 in good health. The V gene is TRBV5-4, the J gene TRBJ2-1; D perhaps matches TRBD2 (5 bases). The specimen sequenced was memory CD4+ T cells sorted from blood. Stated subset: CD45RA-negative fraction. The CDR3, as DNA: TGTGCCGGACGCAGCAGCGGATACAATGAGCAGTTCTTC. Protein sequence: CAGRSSGYNEQFF.